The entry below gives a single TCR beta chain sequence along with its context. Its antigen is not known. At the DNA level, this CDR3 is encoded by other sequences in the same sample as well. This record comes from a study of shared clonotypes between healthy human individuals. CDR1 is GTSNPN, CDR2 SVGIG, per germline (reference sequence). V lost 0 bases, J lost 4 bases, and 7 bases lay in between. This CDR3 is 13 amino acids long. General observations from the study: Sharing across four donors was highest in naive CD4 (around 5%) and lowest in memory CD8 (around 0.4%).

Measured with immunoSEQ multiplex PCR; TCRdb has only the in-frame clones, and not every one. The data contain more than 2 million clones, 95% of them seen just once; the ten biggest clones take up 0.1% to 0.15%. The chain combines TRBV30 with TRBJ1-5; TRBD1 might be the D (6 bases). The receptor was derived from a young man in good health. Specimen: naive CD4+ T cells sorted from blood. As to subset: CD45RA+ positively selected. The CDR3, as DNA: TGTGCCTGGAGTGTAGGGGGTAATCAGCCCCAGCATTTT. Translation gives CAWSVGGNQPQHF.